This record concerns one T cell receptor beta chain sequence. Its specific antigen is unknown. The record has no base qualities; no much larger clone is one base away. Library creation used the immunoSEQ multiplex PCR assay. In its TCRdb copy, this immuneACCESS table keeps in-frame sequences only and misses some clones. Where compared with another copy, unresolved V genes explain less than half of these, and the others have no known cause. This sample gives around 40,000 clones in total; around nine tenths of them show up just once. Of the sample, 0.39% is held by the ten largest clones. The CDR3 runs 14 residues from the cysteine to the phenylalanine. Only CDR3 DNA is held: 42 bases, read in frame from base 1. The junction shows trimming of 8 bases on V and 6 bases on J, plus 16 bases between the germline ends. Per the germline V gene, MRHNA is the CDR1 and SNTAGT is the CDR2. This sample stems from a study of T cell changes during pregnancy in multiple sclerosis (dated by TCRdb to between 2018 and 2021). In terms of the full investigation: Changes in the T cell repertoire over the course of pregnancy were examined in this study in women with multiple sclerosis.

The V and J segments used are TRBV6-4 and TRBJ2-2, with TRBD2 tentatively as D gene (6 bases match). This TCR came from a female donor with multiple sclerosis, enrolled in a pregnancy study. The source material was CD4+ T cells from peripheral blood mononuclear cells, sampled in the second trimester of pregnancy. The sequenced DNA is TGTGCCAGCGGAGAGGGGAGGTCCGCCGGGGAGCTGTTTTTT. It translates as CASGEGRSAGELFF.